This entry lists 23 T cell receptor beta chains sequenced from one sample in a study of blood T cells in healthy people across ages. Primed by a sample-barcoded 5' primer and a J-beta primer mix, a second PCR proceeded for 7 to 11 cycles. One entry per CDR3 protein, called by TCRdb with MiXCR from the 5' RACE reads. The data contain hundreds of thousands of distinct CDR3 sequences, more than 40% of them singletons. Sequenced sample: blood. These receptors came from a man aged 55 to 70 in good health.

This clonotype was seen once. The chain combines TRBV20-1 with TRBJ2-7, with D tentatively TRBD2 (6 bases). Germline CDR1 is DFQATT and CDR2 is SNEGSKA (reference sequence). The CDR3 sequence is 15 residues long. Trimming removed 1 base from V and 7 bases from J, with 20 bases in between. CDR3 sequence: CSARGAGLTYNEQYF. CDR3 DNA sequence: TGCAGTGCTAGAGGCGCGGGACTTACATACAATGAGCAGTACTTC.

The rearrangement joins TRBV5-6 to TRBJ1-1, with D tentatively TRBD1 (6 bases). Germline V gene data show CDR1 as SGHDT and CDR2 as YYEEEE. The CDR3 totals 16 residues. V gave up 4 bases and J gave up 0 bases, with 16 bases separating them. DNA of the CDR3: TGTGCCAGCAGCCGGCCCCGGACAGCTATGAACACTGAAGCTTTCTTT. Amino acid sequence: CASSRPRTAMNTEAFF. Filled out from reference TRBV5-6 and TRBJ1-1, the complete variable domain reads DAGVTQSPTHLIKTRGQQVTLRCSPKSGHDTVSWYQQALGQGPQFIFQYYEEEERQRGNFPDRFSGHQFPNYSSELNVNALLLGDSALYLCASSRPRTAMNTEAFFGQGTRLTVV.

Note on this clonotype: A much larger clonotype is one base distant, so this may be a read error. This chain links TRBV29-1 with TRBJ2-1; 13 bases map to TRBD2. The germline V gene has CDR1 SQVTM and CDR2 ANQGSEA. This CDR3 region has 15 residues. This CDR3 reads CSVGGLAGWSNKQFF. Here the CDR3 DNA reads TGCAGCGTTGGGGGACTAGCGGGGTGGTCCAATAAGCAGTTCTTC.

This chain links TRBV3-1 with TRBJ2-5; maybe TRBD1 (5 bases). The CDR3 has 14 residues. The ends were cut back, 0 bases at V and 6 bases at J, with 11 bases in the middle. CDR1 is LGHDT and CDR2 is YNNKEL in the germline V gene (reference sequence). The CDR3 sequence is CASSQDVRVKTQYF. The CDR3 nucleotides are TGTGCCAGCAGCCAAGACGTCAGGGTGAAGACCCAGTACTTC.

The chain employs TRBV18 and TRBJ1-1; a weak D match, TRBD1 (5 bases). CDR1 KGHSH and CDR2 LQKENI come from the germline V gene. CDR3 size: 14 residues. Trimming shortened V by 3 bases and J by 2 bases, and 10 bases separated the two germline ends. The CDR3 region has the DNA TGTGCCAGCTCACCGTCCGGGACCAACACTGAAGCTTTCTTT. It is translated as CASSPSGTNTEAFF.

This chain connects TRBV5-6 to TRBJ2-7, with D possibly TRBD2 on 5 matching bases. The CDR3 contains 13 residues. V lost 4 bases, J lost 3 bases, and 11 bases lay in between. Germline values: CDR1 SGHDT, CDR2 YYEEEE. The CDR3 loop reads CASSPPRVYEQYF. The CDR3 nucleotides are TGTGCCAGCAGCCCACCGAGGGTCTACGAGCAGTACTTC.

The chain couples TRBV7-9 to TRBJ1-1, with no clear D. Germline V gene sequence: CDR1 SEHNR, CDR2 FQNEAQ (reference sequence). V gave up 3 bases and J gave up 1 base, with 6 bases separating them. CDR3 length: 13 amino acids. This chain's CDR3 is CASSFHQNTEAFF. The CDR3 bases are TGTGCCAGCAGCTTTCACCAGAACACTGAAGCTTTCTTT.

The sample holds a few counts of this clonotype. The V gene is TRBV6-2 or TRBV6-3, the J gene TRBJ1-1; tentatively, D is TRBD1 (5 bases). The ends were cut back, 11 bases at V and 1 base at J, with 8 bases in the middle. Germline lookup yields CDR1 MNHEY and CDR2 SVGEGT. The CDR3 spans 11 residues. The CDR3 protein is CASTENTEAFF. CDR3 DNA: TGTGCCTCGACAGAGAACACTGAAGCTTTCTTT.

The chain is built from TRBV20-1 and TRBJ1-2; D remains ambiguous. This CDR3 has 13 amino acids. Germline CDR1 DFQATT, CDR2 SNEGSKA (reference sequence). The germline V and J ends were trimmed by 0 bases and 6 bases, with 11 bases remaining between them. The CDR3 sequence: CSARERVKDGYTF. CDR3 in DNA: TGCAGTGCTAGAGAGAGGGTGAAGGATGGCTACACCTTC.

CDR3 protein: CASSEGPRPGELFF. CDR3 bases: TGTGCCAGCAGTGAAGGCCCCAGACCCGGGGAGCTGTTTTTT. The chain couples TRBV6-1 to TRBJ2-2, with D uncertain. This CDR3 is 14 amino acids long. V was clipped by 1 base and J by 6 bases, with 9 bases between them. Germline loops: CDR1 MNHNS, CDR2 SASEGT.

The V gene is TRBV20-1, the J gene TRBJ2-1; weak D call: TRBD1 (5 bases). The CDR3 spans 16 residues. The germline V gene encodes CDR1 DFQATT and CDR2 SNEGSKA (reference sequence). V was pared by 5 bases and J by 6 bases, with 23 bases between. CDR3 sequence: CSARTRGGLFRNEQFF. CDR3 bases: TGCAGTGCTCGGACACGTGGCGGATTATTCCGCAATGAGCAGTTCTTC.

Regarding this clonotype: A much larger clonotype is one base distant, so this may be a read error. The chain uses TRBV5-1 and TRBJ2-1; the D is unclear. The V end lost 4 bases, the J end lost 5 bases, and 7 bases lay between the germline ends. This CDR3 is built from 12 residues. The germline gives CDR1 SGHRS, CDR2 YFSETQ. In DNA, the CDR3 is TGCGCCAGCAGCAATACCCACAATGAGCAGTTCTTC. The encoded protein is CASSNTHNEQFF. Variable domain in full (rest from reference TRBV5-1 and TRBJ2-1): KAGVTQTPRYLIKTRGQQVTLSCSPISGHRSVSWYQQTPGQGLQFLFEYFSETQRNKGNFPGRFSGRQFSNSRSEMNVSTLELGDSALYLCASSNTHNEQFFGPGTRLTVL.

The V and J genes are TRBV20-1 and TRBJ1-1; 9 nucleotides agree with TRBD1. After removal of 2 bases from V and 5 bases from J, the junction contained 9 bases not matched to a gene. Germline values: CDR1 DFQATT, CDR2 SNEGSKA (reference sequence). The CDR3 has 15 residues. In DNA, the CDR3 is TGCAGTGCTAGAAGTTTACAGGGGGCGCGGACTGAAGCTTTCTTT. This encodes CSARSLQGARTEAFF.

This clonotype was seen a handful of times. This chain uses TRBV6-2 or TRBV6-3 with TRBJ2-1, with 10 positions matching TRBD2. Trimming cost V 8 bases and J 11 bases; bases outside gene matches: 9. The CDR3 sequence is 13 residues long. The germline V gene has CDR1 MNHEY and CDR2 SVGEGT. CDR3: CASLASGGEKQFF. In nucleotides, the CDR3 is TGTGCCAGCTTGGCTAGCGGGGGTGAAAAGCAGTTCTTC.

The rearrangement joins TRBV6-2 or TRBV6-3 to TRBJ2-1; D is uncertain. CDR1 is MNHEY and CDR2 is SVGEGT in the germline V gene. With 1 base removed from V and 6 bases from J, the gap between germline ends came to 16 bases. CDR3 length: 16 amino acids. Here the CDR3 reads CASSYWLAYRSNEQFF. CDR3 DNA: TGTGCCAGCAGTTACTGGTTAGCCTATCGGAGCAATGAGCAGTTCTTC.

The gene calls are TRBV7-2 and TRBJ1-6, with D possibly matching TRBD1 (5 bases). The V end was cut by 5 bases, the J end by 10 bases, with 18 bases between. The CDR3 is 15 residues long. The germline V gene has CDR1 SGHTA and CDR2 FQGNSA. For the CDR3, the DNA is TGTGCCAGCAGCAGAATACTAAGAGGGGAATCACCCCTCCACTTT. Its translation: CASSRILRGESPLHF.

This clonotype was counted only a few times. Mismatch with germline at one junction end may stem from a read error. This sequence joins TRBV7-2 and TRBJ2-1; 10 bases map to TRBD2. The length of the CDR3 is 16 residues. The germline CDR1 and CDR2 sequences are SGHTA and FQGNSA. The CDR3 DNA follows: TGCGCCAGCAGCCCAAGCGGGGGGGCCTCCTACAATGAGCAGTTCTTC. This sequence encodes CASSPSGGASYNEQFF.

This clonotype was recorded at least ten times. The chain employs TRBV29-1 and TRBJ2-5; the D is unclear. Per the germline V gene, CDR1 is SQVTM and CDR2 is ANQGSEA. This CDR3 comprises 11 residues. Trimming cost V 4 bases and J 5 bases, with 8 bases left between them. Written as DNA, the CDR3 is TGCAGCGTTGGTGTGGGTGAGACCCAGTACTTC. Its protein product is CSVGVGETQYF.

The rearrangement links TRBV9 to TRBJ2-7; the match to TRBD2 covers 10 bases. Germline V gene data show CDR1 as SGDLS and CDR2 as YYNGEE. The ends lost 4 bases at V and 0 bases at J; junction bases unmatched: 4. The CDR3 contains 15 residues. The CDR3 is CASSPSGGPSYEQYF. For the CDR3, the DNA is TGTGCCAGCAGCCCTAGCGGGGGCCCCTCCTACGAGCAGTACTTC. The full variable domain, with the rest looked up from reference TRBV9 and TRBJ2-7, is DSGVTQTPKHLITATGQRVTLRCSPRSGDLSVYWYQQSLDQGLQFLIQYYNGEERAKGNILERFSAQQFPDLHSELNLSSLELGDSALYFCASSPSGGPSYEQYFGPGTRLTVT.

This clonotype was seen ten or more times. This chain uses TRBV27 with TRBJ1-2, with D possibly matching TRBD1 (5 bases). The CDR3 loop spans 15 amino acids. Germline values: CDR1 MNHEY, CDR2 SMNVEV (reference sequence). Trimming removed 6 bases at V and 0 bases at J, with 14 bases between. The CDR3 sequence is CASSLRQGTNYGYTF. CDR3 DNA: TGTGCCAGCAGCCTCCGGCAGGGAACTAACTATGGCTACACCTTC.

This clonotype was recorded only once. The chain has TRBV6-2 or TRBV6-3 and TRBJ1-5; D remains unclear. This CDR3 is 15 amino acids long. Germline CDR1 and CDR2: MNHEY and SVGEGT. Trimming stripped 6 bases from V and 2 bases from J, with 14 bases between. CDR3 DNA: TGTGCCAGCAGCCGATCCTCTAGGGGCAATCAGCCCCAGCATTTT. Amino acids: CASSRSSRGNQPQHF.

Written as DNA, the CDR3 is TGTGCCAGTACCCCAACCCGAACAGGGCGGGCATCGGCCCAGCATTTT. It encodes CASTPTRTGRASAQHF. The chain links TRBV19 to TRBJ1-5, with a possible D match to TRBD1 (6 bases). Trimming left V 7 bases short and J 11 bases short, with 27 bases between. Germline lookup yields CDR1 LNHDA and CDR2 SQIVND (reference sequence). CDR3 size: 16 residues.

About this clonotype: A read error may account for a junction end that differs from germline. This rearrangement joins TRBV5-1 to TRBJ2-2, with D perhaps being TRBD1 or TRBD2 (5 bases each). This CDR3 has 15 amino acids. The germline CDR1 and CDR2 sequences are SGHRS and YFSETQ. The chain's CDR3 is CASSLWGMDTGELFF. The CDR3, as DNA: TGCGCCAGCAGCTTATGGGGGATGGACACTGGGGAGCTGTTTTTT. The full variable domain, with the rest looked up from reference TRBV5-1 and TRBJ2-2, is KAGVTQTPRYLIKTRGQQVTLSCSPISGHRSVSWYQQTPGQGLQFLFEYFSETQRNKGNFPGRFSGRQFSNSRSEMNVSTLELGDSALYLCASSLWGMDTGELFFGEGSRLTVL.